This TCR beta chain was captured in a study of blood T cell repertoires in COVID-19. The authors' processing: Amplification with reference gene primers provided the estimates of nucleated cell counts. Here immunoSEQ multiplex PCR was the method, and the copy in TCRdb shows in-frame clones only, minus some. From that table come the V and J calls and clone size; the DNA was used to work out D and trimming. This sample has tens of thousands of clones, with 88% found just once. Per germline, CDR1 SSHAT and CDR2 FNYEAQ (reference sequence). After removal of 4 bases from V and 3 bases from J, the junction contained 4 bases not matched to a gene. This CDR3 is built from 15 residues.

Sequenced sample: peripheral blood. The gene calls are TRBV7-7 and TRBJ2-5, with 11 bases matching TRBD2. The origin of this receptor is a man aged 50 or older with acute or convalescent COVID-19. CDR3 sequence reads: CASSSTSGGKETQYF. In DNA form, the CDR3 reads TGTGCCAGCAGCTCCACTAGCGGGGGAAAAGAGACCCAGTACTTC.